The rows below give T cell receptor beta chains drawn from one sample of a study of neoadjuvant anti-PD-1 for oral cavity cancer. Here immunoSEQ multiplex PCR was the method, and the copy in TCRdb shows in-frame clones only, minus some. This table has several thousand clones, less than 85% appearing once. Source: PBMCs, taken before nivolumab (anti-PD-1) treatment. Receptor source: a person aged 35 to 85 with oral cavity squamous cell carcinoma. CDR3s include the opening cysteine and the closing phenylalanine or tryptophan. The order of the fields is D gene, clone size, V gene, J gene, CDR3 protein, CDR3 DNA. The D gene is left open where the match is weak. The size entry is marked missing in some rows and otherwise reads once, few, many or a size class.

NA,NA,TRBV7-9,TRBJ2-3,CASSSPSGSTDTQYF,TGTGCCAGCAGCTCCCCCAGCGGTAGCACAGATACGCAGTATTTT
NA,NA,TRBV6-5,TRBJ2-3,CASRGSRDTDTQYF,TGTGCCAGCAGGGGGTCCAGGGACACAGATACGCAGTATTTT
TRBD1,NA,TRBV7-9,TRBJ1-2,CASSMRTGGASGYTF,TGTGCCAGCAGCATGCGGACAGGGGGCGCGTCTGGCTACACCTTC
NA,NA,TRBV5-1,TRBJ2-7,CASSWDSLRSYEQYF,TGCGCCAGCAGCTGGGACTCTCTACGGTCGTACGAGCAGTACTTC
NA,NA,TRBV7-2,TRBJ1-3,CASSAHTGPGNTIYF,TGTGCCAGCAGCGCCCACACAGGACCTGGAAACACCATATATTTT
TRBD2,NA,TRBV19,TRBJ2-1,CASSIMAGGNNEQFF,TGTGCCAGTAGTATTATGGCGGGGGGCAACAATGAGCAGTTCTTC
NA,few,TRBV28,TRBJ2-7,CASSLAGPYEQYF,TGTGCCAGCAGTTTAGCGGGGCCCTACGAGCAGTACTTC
NA,few,TRBV7-2,TRBJ1-4,CASSLGAQNEKLFF,TGTGCCAGCAGCTTGGGGGCCCAAAATGAAAAACTGTTTTTT
TRBD1,NA,TRBV6-1,TRBJ1-1,CASSTRTGSTEAFF,TGTGCCAGCAGTACCCGGACAGGGAGCACTGAAGCTTTCTTT
TRBD1,few,TRBV7-2,TRBJ2-7,CASSLVTGPLTYEQYF,TGTGCCAGCAGCTTAGTGACAGGGCCCCTAACCTACGAGCAGTACTTC
NA,NA,TRBV5-1,TRBJ2-7,CASSRTGRQYEQYF,TGCGCCAGCAGCAGAACGGGACGGCAGTACGAGCAGTACTTC
NA,few,TRBV2,TRBJ1-5,CASSLDSSGNQPQHF,TGTGCCAGCAGTTTGGACAGCTCTGGCAATCAGCCCCAGCATTTT
TRBD1,NA,TRBV6-5,TRBJ1-6,CASSSGTGTGSPLHF,TGTGCCAGCAGTTCTGGGACAGGGACGGGCTCACCCCTCCACTTT
NA,NA,TRBV19,TRBJ2-7,CASSIGGRGEYEQYF,TGTGCCAGTAGTATAGGCGGCAGGGGCGAGTACGAGCAGTACTTC
TRBD2,NA,TRBV15,TRBJ2-5,CATSRDRLAQETQYF,TGTGCCACCAGCAGAGACCGACTAGCGCAAGAGACCCAGTACTTC
TRBD1,few,TRBV18,TRBJ1-2,CASSEDRNYGYTF,TGTGCCAGCTCCGAGGACAGGAACTATGGCTACACCTTC
TRBD1,NA,TRBV7-2,TRBJ1-6,CASTGDRGNSPLHF,TGTGCCAGCACCGGGGACAGGGGAAATTCACCCCTCCACTTT
NA,NA,TRBV6-6,TRBJ1-4,CASSYPWGGGNEKLFF,TGTGCCAGCAGTTACCCCTGGGGGGGTGGAAATGAAAAACTGTTTTTT
TRBD1,NA,TRBV28,TRBJ1-2,CASSIGGQAYGYTF,TGTGCCAGCAGTATAGGGGGACAGGCCTATGGCTACACCTTC
NA,few,TRBV2,TRBJ2-7,CASTPLGDSYEQYF,TGTGCCAGCACCCCCTTGGGGGACTCCTACGAGCAGTACTTC
NA,NA,TRBV27,TRBJ2-2,CASSSGAMHTGELFF,TGTGCCAGCAGTTCGGGGGCGATGCACACCGGGGAGCTGTTTTTT
NA,NA,TRBV7-9,TRBJ2-7,CASSSGQTSSYEQYF,TGTGCCAGCAGCTCGGGCCAGACGAGCTCCTACGAGCAGTACTTC
NA,NA,TRBV28,TRBJ2-1,CASRGPRGGYYNEQFF,TGTGCCAGCAGGGGCCCGAGGGGGGGGTATTACAATGAGCAGTTCTTC
TRBD1,NA,TRBV5-1,TRBJ2-3,CASSPTAGQGGSTQYF,TGCGCCAGCAGCCCTACCGCGGGACAGGGGGGATCTACGCAGTATTTT
NA,few,TRBV18,TRBJ2-7,CASSREQDLYEQYF,TGTGCCAGCTCACGGGAACAGGACCTATACGAGCAGTACTTC
TRBD1,NA,TRBV6-5,TRBJ1-1,CASSRRTGEVTEAFF,TGTGCCAGCAGTCGCCGGACAGGGGAGGTCACTGAAGCTTTCTTT
NA,NA,TRBV5-6,TRBJ2-7,CASSLEGGAEYF,TGTGCCAGCAGCTTGGAAGGGGGGGCCGAGTACTTC
NA,NA,TRBV5-1,TRBJ1-5,CASSLRAIGDSNQPQHF,TGCGCCAGCAGCTTGCGGGCGATAGGGGATAGCAATCAGCCCCAGCATTTT
NA,NA,TRBV4-3,TRBJ1-5,CASSQGGVTNQPQHF,TGCGCCAGCAGCCAAGGGGGGGTCACTAATCAGCCCCAGCATTTT
NA,NA,TRBV4-1,TRBJ2-2,CASSQEMGTGRNTGELFF,TGCGCCAGCAGCCAAGAGATGGGAACAGGGCGGAACACCGGGGAGCTGTTTTTT
NA,NA,TRBV25-1,TRBJ1-1,CASSGRGWNTEAFF,TGTGCCAGCAGTGGCAGGGGTTGGAACACTGAAGCTTTCTTT
TRBD1,few,TRBV6-5,TRBJ1-5,CASRNRGDNQPQHF,TGTGCCAGCAGAAACAGGGGAGACAATCAGCCCCAGCATTTT
NA,NA,TRBV7-2,TRBJ1-1,CASSTQVNTEAFF,TGTGCCAGCAGTACACAGGTGAACACTGAAGCTTTCTTT
NA,NA,TRBV27,TRBJ1-1,CASSPRWDSSGAFF,TGTGCCAGCAGTCCTAGATGGGACTCCTCCGGGGCTTTCTTT
NA,NA,TRBV19,TRBJ2-1,CASSITGSGEQFF,TGTGCCAGTAGTATCACCGGGAGCGGTGAGCAGTTCTTC
TRBD2,NA,TRBV6-6,TRBJ2-4,CASRQAGGGGKNIQYF,TGTGCCAGCAGACAGGCGGGGGGCGGAGGCAAAAACATTCAGTACTTC
NA,NA,TRBV6-1,TRBJ2-2,CASSEQENTGELFF,TGTGCCAGCAGTGAACAGGAGAACACCGGGGAGCTGTTTTTT
NA,NA,TRBV6-5,TRBJ2-7,CASSFSDGYEQYF,TGTGCCAGCAGTTTCTCGGACGGCTACGAGCAGTACTTC
TRBD2,NA,TRBV5-4,TRBJ2-5,CASSLRGGPAKTQYF,TGTGCCAGCAGCTTACGCGGGGGGCCGGCGAAGACCCAGTACTTC
NA,NA,TRBV6-6,TRBJ1-5,CASSYVGNQPQHF,TGTGCCAGCAGTTACGTGGGGAATCAGCCCCAGCATTTT